This entry lists 8 T cell receptor beta chains sequenced from one sample in a study of T cell clones after liver transplantation. TCRdb's copy holds only in-frame clones and misses some; the assay was immunoSEQ multiplex PCR. The table has approximately 50,000 clones, 70% to 75% seen once. The sequencing here drew on CD4+ T cells from blood, taken 52 to 60 months after liver transplant. The receptors come from a human patient who received a liver transplant. A subset of T cells may come from the graft donor.

The chain uses TRBV4-2 and TRBJ2-4, with D perhaps TRBD2 (6 bases). The germline V gene has CDR1 LGHNA and CDR2 YNFKEQ. The CDR3 has 20 amino acids. V was pared by 0 bases and J by 5 bases, with 26 bases between. The CDR3 protein is CASSQDHGPSGVRGQNIQYF. The CDR3 nucleotides are TGTGCCAGCAGCCAAGACCACGGGCCTTCGGGGGTAAGGGGTCAAAACATTCAGTACTTC.

V is TRBV11-2 and J is TRBJ1-3, with TRBD1 as a possible D gene (5 bases). CDR3 size: 17 residues. V dropped 2 bases and J dropped 0 bases, with 14 bases sitting between them. CDR1 is SGHAT and CDR2 is FQNNGV in the germline V gene. CDR3: CASSLRGGTFSGNTIYF. The DNA for the CDR3 is TGTGCCAGCAGCTTAAGGGGAGGAACGTTCTCTGGAAACACCATATATTTT. Full variable domain (missing parts from reference TRBV11-2 and TRBJ1-3): EAGVAQSPRYKIIEKRQSVAFWCNPISGHATLYWYQQILGQGPKLLIQFQNNGVVDDSQLPKDRFSAERLKGVDSTLKIQPAKLEDSAVYLCASSLRGGTFSGNTIYFGEGSWLTVV.

The gene calls are TRBV5-4 and TRBJ2-2; a possible D gene is TRBD1 (5 bases). Germline CDR1 and CDR2: SGHNT and YYREEE (reference sequence). The CDR3 is 15 amino acids. V lost 0 bases and J lost 4, with 10 bases in between. CDR3 in amino acids: CASSLVQGGTGELFF. The CDR3 bases are TGTGCCAGCAGCTTGGTGCAGGGCGGCACCGGGGAGCTGTTTTTT.

This clone was observed a single time. This chain connects TRBV10-1 to TRBJ2-3; no clear D gene. CDR1 and CDR2 (germline): WNHNN, SYGVQD (reference sequence). V shed 6 bases and J shed 5 bases, with 15 bases lying between them. This CDR3 region has 14 residues. This chain's CDR3 is CASSPVGSGDTQYF. The CDR3, as DNA: TGCGCCAGCAGCCCCGTGGGGTCTGGAGATACGCAGTATTTT.

The J gene is TRBJ2-1, the V gene TRBV2; D is unclear. The V gene's germline CDR1 is SNHLY and CDR2 FYNNEI. The V end was cut by 1 base, the J end by 9 bases, with 10 bases between. The CDR3 runs to 13 residues. CDR3 DNA sequence: TGTGCCAGCAGTGAAGTTACTCCGGGTGAGCAGTTCTTC. Its protein is CASSEVTPGEQFF. The full variable domain, rest sourced from reference TRBV2 and TRBJ2-1, is EPEVTQTPSHQVTQMGQEVILRCVPISNHLYFYWYRQILGQKVEFLVSFYNNEISEKSEIFDDQFSVERPDGSNFTLKIRSTKLEDSAMYFCASSEVTPGEQFFGPGTRLTVL.

The gene calls are TRBV11-3 and TRBJ1-1; D is unclear. The ends were cut back, 3 bases at V and 2 bases at J, with 10 bases in the middle. This CDR3 has 14 residues. Looked up from germline, CDR1 is SGHNT and CDR2 is YENEEA. In DNA form, the CDR3 reads TGTGCCAGCAGCTTTGGCAGCCAAAACACTGAAGCTTTCTTT. This translates into CASSFGSQNTEAFF.

This clone showed up just once. The chain recombines TRBV4-1 with TRBJ2-1; 8 nucleotides align to TRBD2. The germline CDR1 and CDR2 sequences are MGHRA and YSYEKL. CDR3 length: 15 amino acids. Trimming removed 1 base from V and 5 bases from J; junction bases left unmatched: 4. CDR3 nucleotide sequence: TGCGCCAGCAGCCAAGTCGGGGGGGCCAACAATGAGCAGTTCTTC. Protein: CASSQVGGANNEQFF.

V and J are TRBV7-9 and TRBJ1-1, with 7 bases identical to TRBD1. The CDR3 sequence is 15 residues long. Germline lookup yields CDR1 SEHNR and CDR2 FQNEAQ (reference sequence). V was pared by 5 bases and J by 0 bases, with 6 bases of the junction left unmatched. DNA of the CDR3: TGTGCCAGCAGCGTAACCGGGACAGTGAACACTGAAGCTTTCTTT. Translating it yields CASSVTGTVNTEAFF.